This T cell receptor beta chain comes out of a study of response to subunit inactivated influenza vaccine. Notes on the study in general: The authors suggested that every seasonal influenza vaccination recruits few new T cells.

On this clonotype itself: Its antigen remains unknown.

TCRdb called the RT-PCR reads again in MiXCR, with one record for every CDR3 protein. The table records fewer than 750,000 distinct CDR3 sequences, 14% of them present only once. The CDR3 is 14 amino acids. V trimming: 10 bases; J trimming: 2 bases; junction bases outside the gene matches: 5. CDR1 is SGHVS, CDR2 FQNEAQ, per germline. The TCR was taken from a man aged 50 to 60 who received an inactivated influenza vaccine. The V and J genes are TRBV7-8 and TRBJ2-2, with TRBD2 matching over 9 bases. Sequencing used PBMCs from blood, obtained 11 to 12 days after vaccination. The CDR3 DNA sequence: TGTGCCACCAGACTAGCGGCCAACACCGGGGAGCTGTTTTTT. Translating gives CATRLAANTGELFF.